A single sample gave rise to the 12 T cell receptor beta chains below, sequenced in a study of blood T cell repertoires in COVID-19. Profiling relied on immunoSEQ multiplex PCR, and the TCRdb table lists in-frame clones only, not all of them. The sample lists about 250,000 clones, around 90% occurring once. The specimen was peripheral blood. These receptors were collected from a woman between 40 and 55 years old who had recovered from COVID-19.

This clone occurred once. This chain uses TRBV25-1 with TRBJ2-1; 11 nucleotides agree with TRBD1. V shed 8 bases and J 8 bases; nucleotides not matched to a gene: 8. The CDR3 is 14 amino acids. Germline V gene sequence: CDR1 MGHDK, CDR2 SYGVNS. This CDR3 reads CASLGTGGLDEQFF. CDR3 DNA: TGTGCCAGCCTGGGGACAGGGGGTCTCGATGAGCAGTTCTTC.

The chain links TRBV11-2 to TRBJ2-7; 7 bases agree with TRBD2. The germline CDR1 and CDR2 sequences are SGHAT and FQNNGV. The CDR3 length is 15 residues. Trimming at V came to 8 bases and at J to 3 bases, leaving 13 bases not matched to a gene. In DNA, the CDR3 is TGTGCCAGCGTCTTAGGGGCGGGAGCTTTCTACGAGCAGTACTTC. It yields the protein CASVLGAGAFYEQYF.

V and J are TRBV6-1 and TRBJ2-7; 7 positions match TRBD1. The V gene's germline CDR1 is MNHNS and CDR2 SASEGT. The trim removed 0 bases at V and 3 bases at J, leaving 17 bases unmatched. This CDR3 has 19 residues. CDR3 sequence reads: CASSEAPSRAGTDRYEQYF. The CDR3 nucleotides are TGTGCCAGCAGTGAAGCGCCTAGCAGAGCCGGGACAGATCGCTACGAGCAGTACTTC.

V usage is TRBV6-4 and J usage is TRBJ2-7; 10 bases are a match to TRBD1. CDR1 and CDR2 (germline): MRHNA, SNTAGT. CDR3 length equals 13 residues. V lost 6 bases and J lost 4; bases outside the gene matches: 3. The CDR3 DNA follows: TGTGCCAGCAGCCGGGACAGGGGTTACGAGCAGTACTTC. Translating gives CASSRDRGYEQYF.

V is TRBV2 and J is TRBJ2-2, with a weak D call TRBD2 (6 bases). The CDR3 is made up of 14 amino acids. V was cut by 0 bases and J by 7 bases, with 9 bases left in between. In germline, CDR1 is SNHLY, CDR2 FYNNEI. Here the CDR3 reads CASSEAGSGGELFF. The CDR3 nucleotides are TGTGCCAGCAGTGAAGCTGGTAGCGGCGGGGAGCTGTTTTTT.

J is TRBJ2-4 and V is TRBV27; the D gene is possibly TRBD1 (5 bases). V was cut by 2 bases and J by 0 bases, with 11 bases left in between. From germline, CDR1 is MNHEY and CDR2 SMNVEV (reference sequence). The CDR3 covers 16 residues. DNA of the CDR3: TGTGCCAGCAGTTTAAAGGGGATTGTAGCCAAAAACATTCAGTACTTC. Protein: CASSLKGIVAKNIQYF.

The V call is TRBV7-2, the J call TRBJ2-7; TRBD2 matches 7 bases. J gave up 7 bases and V 0 bases, and 3 bases lay outside the gene matches. The CDR3 is made up of 13 amino acids. CDR1 and CDR2 from the germline V gene are SGHTA and FQGNSA. The CDR3 DNA is TGTGCCAGCAGCTTAGCTGTGCGGGAGGAGCAGTACTTC. As protein: CASSLAVREEQYF.

V and J are TRBV27 and TRBJ2-7, with a weak D call TRBD2 (5 bases). This CDR3 is 15 amino acids long. V lost 6 bases and J 5 bases, leaving 20 bases between the germline ends. Germline V CDR1 and CDR2: MNHEY, SMNVEV (reference sequence). CDR3 coding DNA: TGTGCCAGCAGACTGGACGGGGTGATTTACAACGAGCAGTACTTC. Its translation: CASRLDGVIYNEQYF.

This rearrangement joins TRBV10-1 to TRBJ2-1; D unresolved. V lost 4 bases and J 15 bases, leaving 13 bases between the germline ends. CDR3 length: 11 amino acids. Germline CDR1 is WNHNN and CDR2 is SYGVQD (reference sequence). The CDR3 loop is CASSGNELGFF. The CDR3 bases are TGCGCCAGCAGTGGAAACGAGCTTGGGTTCTTC.

This rearrangement joins TRBV5-1 to TRBJ1-3; tentatively, D is TRBD1 (5 bases). The V gene lost 4 bases and the J gene lost 2 bases, with 13 bases spanning the gap. Germline V CDR1 and CDR2: SGHRS, YFSETQ. This CDR3 has 15 amino acids. CDR3 nucleotide sequence: TGCGCCAGCAGCCCAGCTCCAGGGACTGGAAACACCATATATTTT. Its protein product is CASSPAPGTGNTIYF.

V is TRBV5-1 and J is TRBJ2-4; maybe TRBD2 (6 bases). V lost 6 bases and J lost 8, with 18 bases in between. Germline loops: CDR1 SGHRS, CDR2 YFSETQ. The CDR3 consists of 14 residues. The CDR3 spells CASKLTPPGDIQYF. The CDR3 nucleotides are TGCGCCAGCAAGCTGACTCCCCCGGGGGACATTCAGTACTTC.

The gene calls are TRBV7-6 and TRBJ2-3; D perhaps matches TRBD2 (6 bases). V lost 5 bases to trimming and J lost 3 bases, with 36 bases between them. CDR1 and CDR2 (germline): SGHVS, FNYEAQ. The CDR3 loop spans 22 amino acids. CDR3 amino acids: CASSGGDSRIWGRGDNTDTQYF. Here the CDR3 DNA reads TGTGCCAGCAGCGGTGGGGACTCCCGGATCTGGGGTCGCGGGGATAATACAGATACGCAGTATTTT. The variable domain in full, completed from reference TRBV7-6 and TRBJ2-3, reads GAGVSQSPRYKVTKRGQDVALRCDPISGHVSLYWYRQALGQGPEFLTYFNYEAQQDKSGLPNDRFSAERPEGSISTLTIQRTEQRDSAMYRCASSGGDSRIWGRGDNTDTQYFGPGTRLTVL.